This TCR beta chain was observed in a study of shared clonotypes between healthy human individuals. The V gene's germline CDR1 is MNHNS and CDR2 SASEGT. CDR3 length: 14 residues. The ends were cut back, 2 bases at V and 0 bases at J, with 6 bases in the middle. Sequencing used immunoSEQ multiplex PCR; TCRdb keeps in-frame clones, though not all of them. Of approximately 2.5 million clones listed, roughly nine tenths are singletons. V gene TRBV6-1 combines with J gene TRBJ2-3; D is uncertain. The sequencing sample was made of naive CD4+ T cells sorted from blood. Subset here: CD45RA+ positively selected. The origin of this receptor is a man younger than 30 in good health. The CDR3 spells CASSEQSSTDTQYF. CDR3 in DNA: TGTGCCAGCAGTGAACAGTCTAGCACAGATACGCAGTATTTT.